Presented here are 29 T cell receptor beta chains from one specimen sequenced in a study of T cell responses to AZD1222 COVID-19 vaccine. Measured with immunoSEQ multiplex PCR; TCRdb has only the in-frame clones, and not every one. The profile shows 85,000 to 100,000 clones, around 90% of them singletons. The source was peripheral blood, collected 28 days after the second AZD1222 dose. These receptors came from an adult who received the AZD1222 COVID-19 vaccine.

The chain links TRBV6-6 to TRBJ1-4, with D perhaps TRBD1 (5 bases). Per the germline V gene, CDR1 is MNHNY and CDR2 is SVGAGI (reference sequence). The CDR3 has 15 residues. With 2 bases removed from V and 8 bases from J, the gap between germline ends came to 15 bases. CDR3 region: CASSYQGSAGEKLFF. The CDR3 nucleotides are TGTGCCAGCAGTTACCAGGGATCGGCTGGGGAAAAACTGTTTTTT.

The rearrangement uses TRBV19 and TRBJ1-5; D is ambiguous. Germline V CDR1 and CDR2: LNHDA, SQIVND (reference sequence). The CDR3 loop spans 15 amino acids. V was cut by 1 base and J by 3 bases, with 10 bases left in between. In nucleotides, the CDR3 is TGTGCCAGTAGTATAGCGTCCGGGCCCAATCAGCCCCAGCATTTT. This gives the protein CASSIASGPNQPQHF.

The chain employs TRBV5-4 and TRBJ1-1, with D maybe TRBD1 (6 bases). Trimming pared 4 bases from V and 2 bases from J, leaving 12 bases between. CDR1 SGHNT and CDR2 YYREEE come from the germline V gene (reference sequence). The CDR3 is made up of 14 amino acids. CDR3 loop: CASSGRRGNTEAFF. The CDR3 nucleotides read TGTGCCAGCAGCGGACGCAGGGGAAACACTGAAGCTTTCTTT.

The chain carries TRBV5-1 and TRBJ2-3; a weak D match, TRBD1 (5 bases). The CDR3 sequence is 14 residues long. Per germline, CDR1 SGHRS and CDR2 YFSETQ. Trimming shortened V by 3 bases and J by 6 bases, and 14 bases separated the two germline ends. CDR3 nucleotide sequence: TGCGCCAGCAGCTCGCAGGGCAACGGGGATACGCAGTATTTT. Encoded protein: CASSSQGNGDTQYF.

The genes are TRBV2 and TRBJ2-5; perhaps D is TRBD1 or TRBD2 (6 bases each). The germline V and J ends were trimmed by 11 bases and 3 bases, with 19 bases remaining between them. CDR3 size: 14 residues. CDR1 and CDR2 from the germline V gene are SNHLY and FYNNEI. CDR3 coding DNA: TGTGCCTGCATGCTAGGAGGGGACAAAGAGACCCAGTACTTC. It specifies CACMLGGDKETQYF.

This clone is medium-sized in the sample. The chain combines TRBV29-1 with TRBJ2-5, with TRBD1 matching 7 bases. The germline V gene has CDR1 SQVTM and CDR2 ANQGSEA. This CDR3 is 15 amino acids long. The CDR3: CSVPRGSAGGETQYF. DNA for the CDR3: TGCAGTGTGCCGCGAGGCAGTGCAGGGGGAGAGACCCAGTACTTC.

This sequence joins TRBV19 and TRBJ2-1, with 10 bases matching TRBD2. Germline CDR1 is LNHDA and CDR2 is SQIVND (reference sequence). The CDR3 has 14 amino acids. V lost 5 bases, J lost 9 bases, and 7 bases stayed unmatched. CDR3 sequence: CASSGLAGVGEQFF. The DNA of the CDR3 is TGTGCCAGTAGTGGCCTAGCGGGGGTAGGTGAGCAGTTCTTC.

The CDR3 sequence: CAWGFGSFYGYTF. In nucleotides, the CDR3 is TGTGCCTGGGGGTTCGGGTCCTTCTATGGCTACACCTTC. This chain joins TRBV30 and TRBJ1-2; D remains ambiguous. Trimming left V 5 bases short and J 4 bases short, with 14 bases between. The CDR3 length is 13 residues. The germline V gene encodes CDR1 GTSNPN and CDR2 SVGIG (reference sequence).

About this clone itself: One end of the junction fails to match germline, which may point to a read error. This sequence joins TRBV5-1 and TRBJ2-7; D is perhaps TRBD2 (6 bases). This CDR3 has 14 residues. Germline CDR1 is SGHRS and CDR2 is YFSETQ. Written as DNA, the CDR3 is TGCGCCAGCAGCAACATGCGGGACTCCCACGAGCAGTACTTC. This encodes CASSNMRDSHEQYF.

The CDR3 region has the DNA TGTGCCAGCAGCCCCCGACAGGGCACGAACTATGGCTACACCTTC. Translated, it gives CASSPRQGTNYGYTF. The chain uses TRBV7-2 and TRBJ1-2; 7 bases match TRBD1. V was clipped by 5 bases and J by 2 bases; unmatched bases: 8. The length of the CDR3 is 15 residues. Germline V gives CDR1 SGHTA, CDR2 FQGNSA.

The chain links TRBV18 to TRBJ1-3; tentative D call: TRBD1 (5 bases). There are 14 residues in the CDR3. The V and J ends lost 7 bases and 0 bases respectively, with 10 bases between them. From germline, CDR1 is KGHSH and CDR2 LQKENI. In DNA, the CDR3 is TGTGCCAGCTTCGGAACAGGCTCTGGAAACACCATATATTTT. It yields the protein CASFGTGSGNTIYF.

The V and J genes are TRBV18 and TRBJ1-2, with D tentatively TRBD1 (6 bases). This CDR3 has 16 residues. The V end was cut by 6 bases, the J end by 4 bases, with 21 bases between. Germline CDR1 reads KGHSH; CDR2 reads LQKENI. The CDR3 loop is CASSPPGIGTRYGYTF. The CDR3 DNA reads TGTGCCAGCTCCCCTCCCGGGATCGGGACACGCTATGGCTACACCTTC.

The chain uses TRBV10-3 and TRBJ2-5; 7 bases agree with TRBD2. Germline-derived CDR1 and CDR2 are ENHRY and SYGVKD. The CDR3 consists of 14 residues. The junction had 3 bases not matched to a gene; V was cut back by 4 bases and J by 1 base. Here the CDR3 reads CAISVAGSQETQYF. The CDR3 DNA is TGTGCCATCAGTGTAGCGGGCAGCCAAGAGACCCAGTACTTC.

This clone was found once. In nucleotides, the CDR3 is TGTGCCAGCAGCCAAGGACTAGCGGGGGGACGGGAGCAGTACTTC. It codes for CASSQGLAGGREQYF. This chain connects TRBV3-1 (or the pseudogene TRBV3-2) to TRBJ2-7; 13 bases map to TRBD2. The ends lost 1 base at V and 7 bases at J; junction bases unmatched: 4. The CDR3 consists of 15 residues. Per germline, CDR1 LGHDT and CDR2 YNNKEL (reference sequence).

The chain is built from TRBV12-5 and TRBJ1-1, with D uncertain. Per the germline V gene, CDR1 is LGHNT and CDR2 is FRNRAP. The CDR3 is 14 amino acids. V dropped 2 bases and J dropped 1 base, with 8 bases sitting between them. The CDR3 here is CASGLLAPNTEAFF. The CDR3 coding sequence is TGTGCTAGTGGTTTGCTAGCCCCGAACACTGAAGCTTTCTTT.

This chain uses TRBV5-1 with TRBJ1-2, with unresolved D. The CDR3 is made up of 14 amino acids. CDR1 and CDR2 (germline): SGHRS, YFSETQ. V was clipped by 0 bases and J by 0 bases, with 6 bases between them. The DNA of the CDR3 is TGCGCCAGCAGCTTGGAACGGTCTAACTATGGCTACACCTTC. Its protein is CASSLERSNYGYTF.

This chain connects TRBV29-1 to TRBJ2-7; the D gene is possibly TRBD1 (5 bases). V lost 0 bases, J lost 0 bases, and 9 bases lay in between. CDR1 is SQVTM and CDR2 is ANQGSEA in the germline V gene. The CDR3 has 14 residues. CDR3 nucleotides: TGCAGCGTTGAAGATTGGGGCTCCTCCTACGAGCAGTACTTC. Encoded protein: CSVEDWGSSYEQYF.

The J gene is TRBJ2-6, the V gene TRBV9, with 9 bases matching TRBD1. V shed 4 bases, J shed 3 bases, and the junction held 17 bases outside the gene matches. There are 20 residues in the CDR3. Germline values: CDR1 SGDLS, CDR2 YYNGEE. The CDR3 protein is CASSINPTGTGSSGANVLTF. In nucleotides, the CDR3 is TGTGCCAGCAGCATAAACCCTACCGGGACAGGGTCTAGTGGGGCCAACGTCCTGACTTTC. The complete variable domain, with remaining parts taken from reference TRBV9 and TRBJ2-6, reads DSGVTQTPKHLITATGQRVTLRCSPRSGDLSVYWYQQSLDQGLQFLIQYYNGEERAKGNILERFSAQQFPDLHSELNLSSLELGDSALYFCASSINPTGTGSSGANVLTFGAGSRLTVL.

The rearrangement links TRBV5-1 to TRBJ2-3, with 7 bases that match TRBD2. Unmatched junction bases numbered 9, after V lost 6 bases and J lost 2 bases. This CDR3 is built from 15 residues. Germline V lookup: CDR1 SGHRS, CDR2 YFSETQ. The CDR3 coding sequence is TGCGCCAGCACCCGGCAAAGCGGGGTCACAGATACGCAGTATTTT. This translates into CASTRQSGVTDTQYF.

The CDR3 DNA reads TGTGCCAGCAGTAAGACCCAGGGGGCAGGAGATACGCAGTATTTT. This translates into CASSKTQGAGDTQYF. V is TRBV6-6 and J is TRBJ2-3, with 8 bases matching TRBD1. Germline V gives CDR1 MNHNY, CDR2 SVGAGI (reference sequence). Losses at the gene ends were 5 bases for V and 5 bases for J; bases not matched to a gene: 9. The CDR3 sequence is 15 residues long.

This clone was detected once. The junction does not match germline at one end; this may be a read error. The V gene is TRBV6-5, the J gene TRBJ1-6; weak D call: TRBD1 (5 bases). CDR3 size: 14 residues. Germline V gene lookup returns CDR1 MNHEY and CDR2 SVGAGI. The CDR3 here is CASGRDSYNSPLHF. The CDR3 nucleotides are TGTGCCAGCGGGAGGGACTCCTATAATTCACCCCTCCACTTC.

The chain has TRBV2 and TRBJ2-3, with 9 nucleotides matching TRBD2. The V segment lost 5 bases and the J segment 14 bases; nucleotides outside the gene matches: 8. The CDR3 consists of 12 residues. CDR1 SNHLY and CDR2 FYNNEI come from the germline V gene. The CDR3 is CASSSLAGLRYF. Here the CDR3 DNA reads TGTGCCAGCAGTTCTCTAGCGGGGTTGAGGTATTTT.

The chain recombines TRBV19 with TRBJ1-5; the match to TRBD1 covers 7 bases. J gave up 1 base and V 7 bases, and 7 bases lay outside the gene matches. CDR1 and CDR2 (germline): LNHDA, SQIVND (reference sequence). The CDR3 extends over 15 amino acids. DNA for the CDR3: TGTGCCAGTAATGAACCCAGGGGGAGCAATCAGCCCCAGCATTTT. Amino acids: CASNEPRGSNQPQHF.

The gene calls are TRBV29-1 and TRBJ2-1, with a possible D match to TRBD1 (6 bases). Per the germline V gene, CDR1 is SQVTM and CDR2 is ANQGSEA. CDR3 size: 15 residues. V lost 1 base, J lost 0 bases, and 10 bases lay in between. The CDR3 DNA is TGCAGCGTTGAAGTCGTGGACAGCTCCTACAATGAGCAGTTCTTC. It is translated as CSVEVVDSSYNEQFF.

V gene TRBV11-2 combines with J gene TRBJ1-1, with 8 bases aligning to TRBD1. The CDR3 spans 14 residues. V was clipped by 5 bases and J by 3 bases; unmatched bases: 5. Germline V gene data show CDR1 as SGHAT and CDR2 as FQNNGV. CDR3 protein: CASSPGGAYTEAFF. The CDR3 coding sequence is TGTGCCAGCAGCCCAGGGGGCGCGTACACTGAAGCTTTCTTT.

The J gene is TRBJ2-3, the V gene TRBV10-3; 10 positions match TRBD2. CDR3 length: 15 residues. Germline V gene data show CDR1 as ENHRY and CDR2 as SYGVKD. The ends lost 5 bases at V and 1 base at J; junction bases unmatched: 3. DNA for the CDR3: TGTGCCATCAGTTATACTAGCGGGGGCACAGATACGCAGTATTTT. It translates to CAISYTSGGTDTQYF.

This chain joins TRBV5-4 and TRBJ2-1; 7 nucleotides line up with TRBD1. The CDR3 is 15 residues long. Unmatched junction bases numbered 4, after V lost 4 bases and J lost 0 bases. Per the germline V gene, CDR1 is SGHNT and CDR2 is YYREEE (reference sequence). Here the CDR3 reads CASSPGQSSYNEQFF. Here the CDR3 DNA reads TGTGCCAGCAGCCCGGGACAGAGCTCCTACAATGAGCAGTTCTTC.

V gene TRBV3-1 (or the pseudogene TRBV3-2) combines with J gene TRBJ2-2; 9 bases match TRBD1. The J segment lost 8 bases and the V segment lost 4 bases, leaving 5 bases of the junction unmatched. CDR1 LGHDT and CDR2 YNNKEL come from the germline V gene (reference sequence). The CDR3 consists of 14 residues. CDR3 protein: CASSPQGAGGELFF. DNA of the CDR3: TGTGCCAGCAGCCCACAGGGGGCTGGAGGGGAGCTGTTTTTT.

This sequence joins TRBV28 and TRBJ2-7, with 8 nucleotides matching TRBD1. This CDR3 is 15 amino acids long. The germline V gene has CDR1 MDHEN and CDR2 SYDVKM. J lost 3 bases, V lost 2 bases, and 6 bases had no gene match. CDR3 sequence reads: CASSLTGTGNYEQYF. CDR3 coding DNA: TGTGCCAGCAGTTTAACCGGGACAGGCAACTACGAGCAGTACTTC.